This is a list of T cell receptor beta chains from one sample in a study of cytomegalovirus exposure and HLA in healthy donors. Here immunoSEQ multiplex PCR was the method, and the copy in TCRdb shows in-frame clones only, minus some. This sample carries around 140,000 clones, approximately 87% of them seen once, and the ten largest clones take less than 2%. The source material was PBMCs. These receptors came from a man aged 35 to 55 in good health and CMV-seronegative. Each CDR3 is given without its conserved first and last residue.

V	length	J	CDR3
TRBV28	15	TRBJ2-7	ASSLRTGGILGYEQY
TRBV7-8	10	TRBJ2-7	ASSLSRHEQY
TRBV5-6	13	TRBJ1-1	ASSARTVINTEAF
TRBV11-2	13	TRBJ2-2	ASSLALANTGELF
TRBV5-8	11	TRBJ2-7	ASSWGDSYEQY
TRBV12-5	12	TRBJ1-3	ASGFTSSGNTIY
TRBV11-1	12	TRBJ1-3	ASSSRLTGNTIY
TRBV7-8	10	TRBJ1-1	ASSSRNTEAF
TRBV6-5	12	TRBJ2-3	ASSYRGRKDTQY
TRBV9	16	TRBJ2-6	ASSEGQGVFSGANVLT
TRBV6-5	11	TRBJ1-2	ASRRQYDYGYT